Listed below are T cell receptor beta chains from one sample, sequenced in a study of blood T cell repertoires in COVID-19. Sequenced by immunoSEQ multiplex PCR; TCRdb stores in-frame clones only, minus some. This sample has 150,000 to 200,000 clones, with 93% found just once. Sequenced input: peripheral blood. These receptors all stem from a woman aged 60-75 years with COVID-19, enrolled during active disease. The CDR3 runs from the conserved cysteine through the conserved F or W. Fields, in order: V gene, D gene, J gene, clone size, CDR3 protein, CDR3 DNA. D genes are given only for firm matches. The size entry is marked missing in some rows and otherwise reads once, few, many or a size class.

V gene: TRBV6-5; D gene: TRBD1; J gene: TRBJ2-5; clone size: .; CDR3 protein: CASLRTGAWETQYF; CDR3 DNA: TGTGCCAGCTTGAGGACAGGGGCCTGGGAGACCCAGTACTTC
V gene: TRBV30; D gene: .; J gene: TRBJ1-4; clone size: once; CDR3 protein: CAWSLRGRLGGEKLFF; CDR3 DNA: TGTGCCTGGAGTCTCCGCGGGAGGTTGGGGGGTGAAAAACTGTTTTTT
V gene: TRBV5-8; D gene: .; J gene: TRBJ2-2; clone size: .; CDR3 protein: CASSLGRATGELFF; CDR3 DNA: TGTGCCAGCAGCTTGGGCAGGGCAACCGGGGAGCTGTTTTTT
V gene: TRBV28; D gene: TRBD1; J gene: TRBJ2-1; clone size: once; CDR3 protein: CASSDRGRYNEQFF; CDR3 DNA: TGTGCCAGCAGTGACAGGGGGCGCTACAATGAGCAGTTCTTC
V gene: TRBV5-1; D gene: TRBD1; J gene: TRBJ1-6; clone size: .; CDR3 protein: CASSLAQGGNSPLHF; CDR3 DNA: TGCGCCAGCAGCTTGGCACAGGGGGGGAATTCACCCCTCCACTTT
V gene: TRBV19; D gene: TRBD2; J gene: TRBJ2-7; clone size: .; CDR3 protein: CASRLAGASSYEQYF; CDR3 DNA: TGTGCCAGTAGGCTAGCGGGGGCCTCCTCCTACGAGCAGTACTTC
V gene: TRBV20-1; D gene: TRBD1; J gene: TRBJ1-5; clone size: .; CDR3 protein: CSASRTGPNQPQHF; CDR3 DNA: TGCAGTGCTAGTAGGACAGGACCCAATCAGCCCCAGCATTTT
V gene: TRBV19; D gene: .; J gene: TRBJ1-2; clone size: .; CDR3 protein: CASSIAANYGYTF; CDR3 DNA: TGTGCCAGTAGTATAGCAGCTAACTATGGCTACACCTTC
V gene: TRBV5-4; D gene: .; J gene: TRBJ2-5; clone size: .; CDR3 protein: CASSLVQGKTQYF; CDR3 DNA: TGTGCCAGCAGCTTGGTTCAGGGCAAGACCCAGTACTTC
V gene: TRBV9; D gene: TRBD2; J gene: TRBJ2-3; clone size: .; CDR3 protein: CASSRTSSRTDTQYF; CDR3 DNA: TGTGCCAGCAGTAGGACTAGCTCTCGCACAGATACGCAGTATTTT
V gene: TRBV5-1; D gene: .; J gene: TRBJ2-3; clone size: .; CDR3 protein: CASSLEGHLADTQYF; CDR3 DNA: TGCGCCAGCAGCTTAGAGGGTCATTTGGCAGATACGCAGTATTTT
V gene: TRBV19; D gene: .; J gene: TRBJ1-5; clone size: .; CDR3 protein: CASKREGGITNQPQHF; CDR3 DNA: TGTGCCAGTAAAAGGGAGGGGGGGATCACCAATCAGCCCCAGCATTTT
V gene: TRBV15; D gene: .; J gene: TRBJ2-2; clone size: .; CDR3 protein: CATSRDRDLRTGELFF; CDR3 DNA: TGTGCCACCAGCAGAGATAGGGACTTACGAACCGGGGAGCTGTTTTTT
V gene: TRBV7-2; D gene: .; J gene: TRBJ1-3; clone size: .; CDR3 protein: CASSQSPSSGNTIYF; CDR3 DNA: TGTGCCAGCAGCCAAAGCCCCTCCTCTGGAAACACCATATATTTT
V gene: TRBV10-3; D gene: .; J gene: TRBJ1-2; clone size: .; CDR3 protein: CAISDGREGYGYTF; CDR3 DNA: TGTGCCATCAGTGACGGCAGGGAGGGCTATGGCTACACCTTC
V gene: TRBV19; D gene: TRBD1; J gene: TRBJ2-1; clone size: .; CDR3 protein: CASSMGQVVNEQFF; CDR3 DNA: TGTGCCAGTAGTATGGGACAGGTTGTGAATGAGCAGTTCTTC